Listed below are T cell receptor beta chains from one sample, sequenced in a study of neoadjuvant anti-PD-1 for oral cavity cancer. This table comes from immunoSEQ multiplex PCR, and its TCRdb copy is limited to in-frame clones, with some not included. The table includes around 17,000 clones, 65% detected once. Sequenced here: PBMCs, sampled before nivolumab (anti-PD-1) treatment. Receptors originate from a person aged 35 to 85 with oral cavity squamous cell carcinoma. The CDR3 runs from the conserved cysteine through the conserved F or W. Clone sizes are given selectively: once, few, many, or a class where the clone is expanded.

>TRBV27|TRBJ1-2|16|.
CASSLSPGDGYYGYTF
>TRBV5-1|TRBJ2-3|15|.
CASSLGGSPTDTQYF
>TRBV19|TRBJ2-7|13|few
CASTAGSPYEQYF
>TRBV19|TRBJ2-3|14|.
CASSADSNTDTQYF
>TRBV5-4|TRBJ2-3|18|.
CASSPSTRAGGRMDTQYF
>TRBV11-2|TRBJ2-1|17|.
CASSSPYAGASYNEQFF
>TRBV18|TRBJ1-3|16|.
CASSPNRQSSGNTIYF
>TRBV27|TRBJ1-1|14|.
CASSFAGGRTEAFF
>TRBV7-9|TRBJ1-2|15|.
CASSLAAGARLGYTF
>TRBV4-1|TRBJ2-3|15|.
CASSRTGDGTDTQYF
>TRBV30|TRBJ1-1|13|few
CAWRGRVITEAFF
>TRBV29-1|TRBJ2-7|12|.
CSVEADSYEQYF
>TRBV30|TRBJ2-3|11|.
CAWRTTGTQYF
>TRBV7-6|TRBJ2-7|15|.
CASSLGSASSYEQYF
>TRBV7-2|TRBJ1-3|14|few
CASSDRYSGNTIYF
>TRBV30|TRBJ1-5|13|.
CAWSVGANQPQHF
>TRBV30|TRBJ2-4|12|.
CAWGQGGNIQYF
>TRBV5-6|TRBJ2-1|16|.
CASSPGGLAGLDEQFF
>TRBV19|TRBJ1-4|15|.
CASSIWQWHNEKLFF
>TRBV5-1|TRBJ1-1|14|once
CASSSGQWNTEAFF
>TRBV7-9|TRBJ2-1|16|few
CASSEIQGSSYNEQFF
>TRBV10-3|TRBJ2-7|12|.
CAISEVNYEQYF
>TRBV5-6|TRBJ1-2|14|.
CASSLAQGEGGYTF
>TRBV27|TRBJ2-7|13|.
CASSFRDSYEQYF
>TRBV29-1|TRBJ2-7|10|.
CSVGGYEQYF
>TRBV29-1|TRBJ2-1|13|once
CSVGTYRENEQFF
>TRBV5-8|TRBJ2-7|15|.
CASSLGQTVTYEQYF
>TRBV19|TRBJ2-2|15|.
CASSIVQTNTGELFF
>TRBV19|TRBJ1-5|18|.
CASSDVGPGLQSNQPQHF
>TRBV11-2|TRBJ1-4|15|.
CASSLDQTGEEKLFF
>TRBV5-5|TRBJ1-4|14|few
CASSLQGFNEKLFF
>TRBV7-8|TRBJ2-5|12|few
CASSVLQETQYF
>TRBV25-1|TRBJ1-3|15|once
CASSTYRPSGNTIYF
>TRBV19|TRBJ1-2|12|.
CASRQANYGYTF
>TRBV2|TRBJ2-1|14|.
CASRGGTSENEQFF
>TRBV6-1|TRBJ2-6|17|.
CASSAALASAGANVLTF
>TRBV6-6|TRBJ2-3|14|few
CASSGRGEPDTQYF
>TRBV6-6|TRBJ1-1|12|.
CASSYLGEEAFF
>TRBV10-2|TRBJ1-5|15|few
CASSEGRSRNQPQHF
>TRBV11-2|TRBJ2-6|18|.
CASSSPLDRASGANVLTF
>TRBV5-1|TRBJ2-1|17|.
CASSLGLGGSSYNEQFF
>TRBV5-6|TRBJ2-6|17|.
CASSLYVLTSGANVLTF
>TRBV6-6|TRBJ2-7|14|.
CASTLGAQGNEQYF
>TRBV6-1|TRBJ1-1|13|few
CASTQLMNTEAFF
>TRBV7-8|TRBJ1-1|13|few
CASSLYRIGEAFF
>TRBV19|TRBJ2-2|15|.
CASTEEGGNTGELFF
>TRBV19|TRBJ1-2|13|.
CASTHRDSYGYTF
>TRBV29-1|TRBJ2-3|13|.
CSVQGRVTDTQYF
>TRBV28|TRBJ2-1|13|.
CASSPSAIVEQFF
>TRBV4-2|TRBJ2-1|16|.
CASSQGAGGLGNEQFF
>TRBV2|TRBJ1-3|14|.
CASSTPGGWNTIYF
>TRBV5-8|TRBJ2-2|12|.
CAPGRRNGELFF
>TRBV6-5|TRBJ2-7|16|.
CASSYAPRGPSYEQYF